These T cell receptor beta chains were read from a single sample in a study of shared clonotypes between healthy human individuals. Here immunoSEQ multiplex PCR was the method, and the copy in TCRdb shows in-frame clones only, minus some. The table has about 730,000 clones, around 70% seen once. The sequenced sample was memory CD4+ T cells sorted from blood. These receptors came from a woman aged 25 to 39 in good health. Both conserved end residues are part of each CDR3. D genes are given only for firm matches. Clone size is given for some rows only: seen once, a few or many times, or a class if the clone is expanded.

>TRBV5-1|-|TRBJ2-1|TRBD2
TGCGCCAGCAGCTTGACGGGAGGGCCCTATGAGCAGTTCTTC
CASSLTGGPYEQFF
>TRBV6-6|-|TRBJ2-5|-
TGTGCCAGCAGCTCGGCCGGTGGGGAGACCCAGTACTTC
CASSSAGGETQYF
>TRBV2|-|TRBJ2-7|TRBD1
TGTGCCAGCCGGCGACAGGGCCTCTACGAGCAGTACTTC
CASRRQGLYEQYF
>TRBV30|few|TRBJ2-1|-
TGTGCCTGGAGTGTAGCCGCTAGCGTGAATCGGGGTGAGCAGTTCTTC
CAWSVAASVNRGEQFF
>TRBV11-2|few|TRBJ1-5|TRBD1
TGTGCCAGCAGCTTAGTAACGGGGCACACACAGGGGGCAACGCATTTT
CASSLVTGHTQGATHF
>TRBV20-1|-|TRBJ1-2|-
TGCAGTGCTAAGGAGGGCGGCTACACCTTC
CSAKEGGYTF
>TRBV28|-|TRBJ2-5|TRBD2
TGTGCCAGCAGATCTACTAGCGGGGGACGGGAGACCCAGTACTTC
CASRSTSGGRETQYF
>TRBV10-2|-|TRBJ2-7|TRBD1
TGCGCCAGCAGTCGGGACAGGACCGTTAAGCAGTACTTC
CASSRDRTVKQYF
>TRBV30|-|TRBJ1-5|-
TGTGCCTGGAGTCGAACATTACTTTATAGCAATCAGCCCCAGCATTTT
CAWSRTLLYSNQPQHF
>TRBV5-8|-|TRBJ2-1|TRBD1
TGTGCCAGCAGCGGGTACCGGTGGACAGGGGGTAAGGTGCAGTTCTTC
CASSGYRWTGGKVQFF
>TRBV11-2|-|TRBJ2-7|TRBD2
TGTGCCAGCAGCTTGGGGGACCAGTGGGAGGGGTACGAGCAGTACTTC
CASSLGDQWEGYEQYF
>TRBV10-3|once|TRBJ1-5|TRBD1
TGTGCCACTGGACAGGTTTATAGCAATCAGCCCCAGCATTTT
CATGQVYSNQPQHF
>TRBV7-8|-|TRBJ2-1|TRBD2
TGTGCCAGCAGCAGAGGCGGGAGCTCCTACAATGAGCAGTTCTTC
CASSRGGSSYNEQFF
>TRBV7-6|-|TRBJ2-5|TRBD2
TGTGCCAGCAGCTTAGCGGGGCCTAGCGGGAGGGAGACCCAGTACTTC
CASSLAGPSGRETQYF
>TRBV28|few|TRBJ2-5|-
TGTGCCAGCAGTTTTCCAAATGGATTAGAGACCCAGTACTTC
CASSFPNGLETQYF
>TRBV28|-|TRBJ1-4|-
TGTGCCAGCACCTTGAGGAGCGTAGAGGAAAAACTGTTTTTT
CASTLRSVEEKLFF
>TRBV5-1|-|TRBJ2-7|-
TGCGCCAGCAGCTTGGAGGGGACACACTACGAGCAGTACTTC
CASSLEGTHYEQYF
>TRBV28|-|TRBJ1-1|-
TGTGCCAGCAGCCCCCCGGGGAGGGTGAACACTGAAGCTTTCTTT
CASSPPGRVNTEAFF
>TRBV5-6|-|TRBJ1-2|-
TGTGCCAGCAATCTCTTGACAGGAAACTATGGCTACACCTTC
CASNLLTGNYGYTF
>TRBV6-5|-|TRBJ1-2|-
TGTGCCAGCAGAGAGAGTTCTATCGGCGGCTACACCTTC
CASRESSIGGYTF
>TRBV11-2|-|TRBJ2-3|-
TGTGCCAGCAGCTACGCGGGGGACACGACAACTCAGTATTTT
CASSYAGDTTTQYF
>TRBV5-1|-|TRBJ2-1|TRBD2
TGCGCCAGCAGCTTGGAGTGGACTAGCGGGAGGAATGAGCAGTTCTTC
CASSLEWTSGRNEQFF
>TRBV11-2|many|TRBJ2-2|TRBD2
TGTGCCAGCAGCTGGGGGCGGACTAGCGGAAACACCGGGGAGCTGTTTTTT
CASSWGRTSGNTGELFF
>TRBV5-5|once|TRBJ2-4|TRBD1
TGTGCCAGCAGCTGGGACAGAAATGTTCAGTACTTC
CASSWDRNVQYF
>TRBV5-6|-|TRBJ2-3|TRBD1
TGTGCCAGCAGCTCCGTAGACAGGGAAAAGCAGTATTTT
CASSSVDREKQYF
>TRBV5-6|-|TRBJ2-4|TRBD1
TGTGCCAGCAGCCGTCCTACCGGGACAGGGGGCAACATTCAGTACTTC
CASSRPTGTGGNIQYF
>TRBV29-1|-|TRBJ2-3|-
TGCAGCTCCTGGCAGGATACGCAGTATTTT
CSSWQDTQYF
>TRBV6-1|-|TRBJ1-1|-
TGTGCCAGCGCTATATATCTGAACACTGAAGCTTTCTTT
CASAIYLNTEAFF
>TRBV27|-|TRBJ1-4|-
TGTGCCAGCGGCTCGGCGGGAATCGGCGGTGAAAAACTGTTTTTT
CASGSAGIGGEKLFF
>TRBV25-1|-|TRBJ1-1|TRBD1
TGTGCCAGCAGACGACAGGGGTTGGCTTTCTTT
CASRRQGLAFF
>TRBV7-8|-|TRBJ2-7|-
TGTGCCAGCAGCGGGGGGGGCACTGCCTACGAGCAGTACTTC
CASSGGGTAYEQYF
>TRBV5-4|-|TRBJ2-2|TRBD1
TGTGCCAGCAGCGCTCGGACAGGCCGCAACACCGGGGAGCTGTTTTTT
CASSARTGRNTGELFF
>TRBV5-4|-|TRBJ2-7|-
TGTGCCAGCTCTTCGGGAGCGAAGGGGGAGCAGTACTTC
CASSSGAKGEQYF
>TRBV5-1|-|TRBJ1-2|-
TGCGCCAGCAAACTTTATGACACGAACTATGGCTACACCTTC
CASKLYDTNYGYTF
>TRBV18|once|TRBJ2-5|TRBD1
TGTGCCAGCTCACCCCTCCTGACAGGGGGAGAGACCCAGTACTTC
CASSPLLTGGETQYF
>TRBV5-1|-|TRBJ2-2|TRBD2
TGCGCCAGCAGCCCTAGAGCGGGAGAGGCCGGGGAGCTGTTTTTT
CASSPRAGEAGELFF
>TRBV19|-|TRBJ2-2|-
TGTGCCAGTAGTATCCGAGGGAGAGGGACCGGGGAGCTGTTTTTT
CASSIRGRGTGELFF
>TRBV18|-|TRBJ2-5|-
TGTGCCAGCTCACCACCGAGTACTGGAGAGACCCAGTACTTC
CASSPPSTGETQYF
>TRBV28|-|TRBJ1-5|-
TGTGCCAGCAGTTCGACCACGGGCAATCAGCCCCAGCATTTT
CASSSTTGNQPQHF
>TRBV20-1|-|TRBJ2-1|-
TGCAGTGCCGCCCAGGTGAATGAGCAGTTCTTC
CSAAQVNEQFF